The clone carrying this TCR beta chain showed up many times. No antigen is known for it. V gave up 2 bases and J gave up 1 base; unmatched junction bases: 4. Germline V gene lookup returns CDR1 SGHTA and CDR2 FQGNSA. This CDR3 is built from 16 residues. The data are from a study of T cell repertoires in cytomegalovirus infection. Findings of the study overall: Ex vivo, HLA-C-restricted CMV-specific TCR beta clonotypes prevailed over the rest of the response.

TCRdb fed the reads into MiXCR, producing one record per CDR3 protein. The sample holds under 250,000 distinct CDR3 sequences, 10% to 15% seen once. This sequence originates from a human donor in good health (CMV status not recorded). Some clones in this sample may be carry-over from other donors' samples. Sequenced sample: PBMCs. The chain combines TRBV7-2 with TRBJ2-7, with TRBD1 matching 11 bases. The CDR3 here is CASSLNRDRGSYEQYF. The CDR3 DNA reads as TGTGCCAGCAGCTTAAACCGGGACAGGGGGTCCTACGAGCAGTACTTC.